These 4 T cell receptor beta chains were sequenced from one sample in a study of T cells in Graves' hyperthyroidism and ophthalmopathy. RNA transcripts were the template for amplifying TCR beta CDR3 regions. During a first-round RT-PCR of the TCR CDR3, the HTBI primer set was used. TCRdb passed the multiplex PCR reads through MiXCR, listing each CDR3 protein once. Seen here are a few hundred thousand distinct CDR3 sequences, around 14% observed once, and the top ten hold roughly 9.2%. Sequencing was done on a sample of blood. Source of these receptors: a woman younger than 35 with Graves' hyperthyroidism.

This clonotype was observed at least ten times. This rearrangement joins TRBV6-2 or TRBV6-3 to TRBJ2-7, with TRBD2 identical over 8 bases. Germline trimming cut 4 bases from V and 0 bases from J; bases unmatched to any gene: 5. There are 15 residues in the CDR3. Germline V gene data show CDR1 as MNHEY and CDR2 as SVGEGT. The CDR3 DNA sequence: TGTGCCAGCAGTTTTAGCGGGACGCACTCCTACGAGCAGTACTTC. As protein: CASSFSGTHSYEQYF.

This clonotype was recorded many times. The CDR3 DNA sequence: TGTGCCAGCAGTGAAAGTAGCGGGAGGCCAAGACTGTTCTTC. It specifies CASSESSGRPRLFF. The chain carries TRBV2 and TRBJ2-1, with 10 bases that match TRBD2. Trimming removed 2 bases from V and 15 bases from J; junction bases left unmatched: 10. This CDR3 region has 14 residues. Germline CDR1 is SNHLY and CDR2 is FYNNEI.

This clonotype was detected many times. The V gene is TRBV6-1, the J gene TRBJ2-1; the match to TRBD2 covers 14 bases. With V trimmed by 5 bases and J by 5 bases, 5 bases remained unmatched. The germline V gene encodes CDR1 MNHNS and CDR2 SASEGT. The CDR3 runs 16 residues. The CDR3 protein is CASSYGTSGGHNEQFF. The CDR3, as DNA: TGTGCCAGCAGTTACGGGACTAGCGGGGGTCACAATGAGCAGTTCTTC.

This clonotype was seen repeatedly, ten times or more. J is TRBJ2-7 and V is TRBV5-1; tentative D call: TRBD1 (5 bases). V lost 4 bases and J lost 5, with 16 bases in between. The CDR3 extends over 14 amino acids. Germline V gene sequence: CDR1 SGHRS, CDR2 YFSETQ. The CDR3 reads CASSVPNRPHEQYF. The DNA for the CDR3 is TGCGCCAGCAGCGTCCCTAACAGGCCTCACGAGCAGTACTTC.